The entry below describes one T cell receptor beta chain. There are a few counts of this clone. Its antigen is currently not known. No qualities accompany the bases; no much larger clone lies one base away. This specimen comes from a study of blood T cell repertoires in COVID-19 (TCRdb year 2020). Some background on the complete study: Samples covering the acute and convalescent phases of COVID-19 were provided by collaborators in the United States, Italy and Spain. The material from the prospective study consisted of cDNA or gDNA derived from T cells, B-cell-depleted T cells, or PBMCs. Deeply sampled blood TCRbeta repertoires from subjects exposed to, actively infected with, or recovered from COVID-19 were included in the dataset. The repertoires were made available in a free public database intended to serve as a resource for research on the immune response to SARS-CoV-2. Samples came from the ongoing ImmuneRACE study (first 160 participants) plus 1,254 subjects from 6 global collaborators. A de-identified subject ID, COVID-19 status, age in years and sex were almost always included in the sample metadata. Where available, HLA class I and class II types were obtained from metadata supplied by the sample provider rather than from assay-based typing. General findings and caveats noted by the study authors: The quantity of clinical and demographic metadata differed by source and by participant and was supplied without curation.

TCRbeta CDR3 regions were amplified from genomic DNA using the immunoSEQ Assay, a bias-controlled multiplex PCR. Per the authors' processing: Nucleated cell counts per sample were estimated from amplification of reference gene primers within the assay. To quantify the absolute abundance of each unique TCRbeta CDR3 rearrangement, sequence reads were collapsed and filtered. For each sample, productive Simpson clonality was calculated as the square root of Simpson's diversity index across productive rearrangements. This immuneACCESS table, as held by TCRdb, lists in-frame sequences with V and J called but not all clones. Of the missing ones, under half trace to an unresolved V gene in checked studies; the others have no known cause. V and J calls and clone size are copied from that table; D and trimming were computed from the DNA. The sample includes 55,000 to 95,000 clones, with 80% to 90% observed a single time. The ten largest clones take up 20% to 25% of the sample.

Collaborating institutions collected whole blood in K2EDTA tubes following their own protocols. For TCRbeta analysis, collaborators shipped samples as frozen whole blood, isolated PBMCs, or DNA extracted from either of those sample types. The CDR3 starts with the cysteine, ends with the phenylalanine, and has 16 residues. Only CDR3 DNA remains: 48 bases, in frame from the first base. V sheds 2 bases and J sheds 5 bases, leaving 18 bases between their ends. CDR1 and CDR2 are read off the germline V gene as MNHEY and SVGEGT. Sequenced material: peripheral blood. The chain was built from TRBV6-2 or TRBV6-3 and TRBJ1-1; TRBD1 is a weak D gene call, 6 bases matching. This TCR came from a woman in her 70s with acute or convalescent COVID-19. The nucleotide sequence reads TGTGCCAGCAGTTACCCGAACAGGGCGTCAGGGACTGAAGCTTTCTTT. Its coded protein is CASSYPNRASGTEAFF.